A selection of T cell receptor beta chains follows, all from one sample in a study of molecular identifiers for immune sequencing clone quantification. TCRdb processed the PCR reads anew with MiXCR; each CDR3 protein has one entry. This repertoire shows 400,000 to 600,000 distinct CDR3 sequences, roughly 24% found once; its top ten account for over 0.6%. The specimen was naive CD8+ T cells from blood, with Jurkat cell RNA spiked in. The origin of the receptors is a human donor in good health. Some libraries in this study had Jurkat cell RNA spiked in. Both conserved end residues are part of each CDR3. The order of the fields is V gene, clone size, D gene, J gene, CDR3 DNA, CDR3 protein. A D gene is named only where the DNA matches it firmly. Expanded clones are given a class, and other clones once, few, many or no size at all.

TRBV6-2/TRBV6-3	.	.	TRBJ2-1	TGTGCCAGCAGTTACGCAGGGGTAGGGAATGAGCAGTTCTTC	CASSYAGVGNEQFF
TRBV20-1	.	.	TRBJ2-7	TGCAGTGCTAGAGACTTCGTCTCGGACGAGCAGTACTTC	CSARDFVSDEQYF
TRBV19	few	TRBD1	TRBJ1-2	TGTGCCAGTACCCCGGGACAGGGCCATCTTGGCTACACCTTC	CASTPGQGHLGYTF
TRBV6-5	few	.	TRBJ1-1	TGTGCCAGCAGAAACCAAGTGAACACTGAAGCTTTCTTT	CASRNQVNTEAFF
TRBV7-6	many	.	TRBJ2-7	TGTGCCAGCAGCTTACTCCCGGGGCACTACGAGCAGTACTTC	CASSLLPGHYEQYF
TRBV27	.	.	TRBJ1-2	TGTGCCAGCAGTTTTACCCCTGAAGGGGAAGGCGGCTACACCTTC	CASSFTPEGEGGYTF
TRBV27	.	TRBD1	TRBJ2-5	TGTGCCAGCAGGAGCAGACAGGGGGGCGAGACCCAGTACTTC	CASRSRQGGETQYF
TRBV21-1	once	.	TRBJ2-7	TGTGCCAGCAGCAAAGCCCCTAGGGGGGTGCGGTCCTACGAGCAGTACTTC	CASSKAPRGVRSYEQYF
TRBV7-6	few	.	TRBJ2-7	TGTGCCAGCAGCTTTGGACCGGGACGATTAGCGGACGAGCAGTACTTC	CASSFGPGRLADEQYF
TRBV18	.	TRBD1	TRBJ2-2	TGTGCCAGCTCACCACCAAAGGGGGCGGACACCGGGGAGCTGTTTTTT	CASSPPKGADTGELFF
TRBV7-9	few	TRBD2	TRBJ2-1	TGTGCCAGCAGCTCTACGTTTAGCGGGGAGAACAATGAGCAGTTCTTC	CASSSTFSGENNEQFF
TRBV5-6	.	.	TRBJ2-1	TGTGCCAGCAGCTGGACAAGGGACTTAAATGAGCAGTTCTTC	CASSWTRDLNEQFF
TRBV29-1	many	TRBD1	TRBJ1-2	TGCAGCGCAACGCACGAGACAGGGCCCCACTATGGCTACACCTTC	CSATHETGPHYGYTF
TRBV13	.	.	TRBJ2-7	TGTGCCAGCAGCAGAGGAGACGGGGACGAGCAGTACTTC	CASSRGDGDEQYF
TRBV7-9	.	.	TRBJ2-7	TGTGCCAGCAGCTCCCCGACCAGCGCGCCGGAGCAGTACTTC	CASSSPTSAPEQYF
TRBV27	.	.	TRBJ2-3	TGTGCCAGCCTCCCTTCCGTTGGGGGGATTAGGACAGATACGCAGTATTTT	CASLPSVGGIRTDTQYF
TRBV5-4	many	.	TRBJ2-7	TGTGCCAGCAGCTTTGGGGGCACCGACGAGCAGTACTTC	CASSFGGTDEQYF
TRBV6-5	.	.	TRBJ2-5	TGTGCCAGCAGTCCTCACCGAGGGCCCAGCGGGCAAGAGACCCAGTACTTC	CASSPHRGPSGQETQYF
TRBV7-9	.	.	TRBJ2-7	TGTGCCAGCAGACACCCGGTTGGAGGGGACCACGAGCAGTACTTC	CASRHPVGGDHEQYF
TRBV28	many	TRBD1	TRBJ1-6	TGTGCCAGCAGTTTCGTCAGGGGGCGGAATTCACCCCTCCACTTT	CASSFVRGRNSPLHF
TRBV11-2	few	.	TRBJ2-7	TGTGCCAGCAGCAACGAGCGGCTCTACGAGCAGTACTTC	CASSNERLYEQYF
TRBV9	once	.	TRBJ2-1	TGTGCCAGCAGCGTAGTCGAGGGGTACGAGCAGTTCTTC	CASSVVEGYEQFF
TRBV28	few	.	TRBJ2-2	TGTGCCAGCAGTTTACCGGGCAACCCAAACACCGGGGAGCTGTTTTTT	CASSLPGNPNTGELFF
TRBV7-9	.	.	TRBJ2-5	TGTGCCAGCAGCTTCGGGGTGAGGGAGACCCAGTACTTC	CASSFGVRETQYF
TRBV20-1	.	.	TRBJ2-1	TGCAGTGCTTCCCCTTCAGGGGGGACACGATCCTACACTGAGCAGTTCTTC	CSASPSGGTRSYTEQFF
TRBV19	many	TRBD2	TRBJ2-2	TGTGCCAGTAGCCGGGACTACAACACCGGGGAGCTGTTTTTT	CASSRDYNTGELFF
TRBV6-1	.	.	TRBJ2-7	TGTGCCAGCAGTGGAATGGGGGCCTCATACGAGCAGTACTTC	CASSGMGASYEQYF
TRBV10-2	few	.	TRBJ2-3	TGCGCCAGCGGAGAAATAGCGGCAGATACGCAGTATTTT	CASGEIAADTQYF
TRBV11-2	many	TRBD2	TRBJ2-7	TGTGCCAGCTCGGGAGCAAGCGGGGGCCTATACGAGCAGTACTTC	CASSGASGGLYEQYF
TRBV9	.	TRBD1	TRBJ1-2	TGTGCCAGCAGCGTAGAAGCTGGGACAGTAAACTATGGCTACACCTTC	CASSVEAGTVNYGYTF
TRBV30	many	.	TRBJ2-3	TGTGCCTGGAGTGTACGGGGGTCCCCAATTGACTCCGTTTTT	CAWSVRGSPIDSVF